Below, 18 T cell receptor beta chains from the same sample are listed, as sequenced in a study of OX40 agonist ivuxolimab in advanced cancers. Sequencing used immunoSEQ multiplex PCR; TCRdb keeps in-frame clones, though not all of them. The repertoire consists of more than 80,000 clones, with about 90% occurring once and the leading ten covering about 9%. Here the sequenced sample was CD4+ or CD8+ T cells sorted from blood, taken in a trial of the OX40 agonist ivuxolimab. The source is an adult with an advanced solid tumor such as melanoma, head and neck, liver or kidney cancer.

This clone was seen once. The chain combines TRBV5-1 with TRBJ2-7, with D maybe TRBD2 (7 bases). The ends were cut back, 3 bases at V and 0 bases at J, with 16 bases in the middle. The CDR3 is 16 amino acids. Germline V gene sequence: CDR1 SGHRS, CDR2 YFSETQ. The CDR3 DNA follows: TGCGCCAGCAGCTCGGGGGGATGGGGGCCCTCCTACGAGCAGTACTTC. This sequence encodes CASSSGGWGPSYEQYF.

The chain employs TRBV19 and TRBJ2-1, with D possibly TRBD2 on 5 matching bases. Germline lookup yields CDR1 LNHDA and CDR2 SQIVND (reference sequence). The germline V and J ends were trimmed by 5 bases and 0 bases, with 17 bases remaining between them. The CDR3 is 17 amino acids. CDR3 coding DNA: TGTGCCAGTAGTGAGAGGACTCTCGGAAGCTCCTACAATGAGCAGTTCTTC. Residues: CASSERTLGSSYNEQFF.

This chain uses TRBV7-9 with TRBJ1-5; D not certain. This CDR3 is built from 13 residues. CDR1 is SEHNR and CDR2 is FQNEAQ in the germline V gene (reference sequence). The ends were cut back, 0 bases at V and 4 bases at J, with 4 bases in the middle. The CDR3 nucleotides read TGTGCCAGCAGCTTAGCACAAAATCAGCCCCAGCATTTT. This codes for CASSLAQNQPQHF.

This chain uses TRBV18 with TRBJ2-5, with 11 positions matching TRBD2. The CDR3 is 18 amino acids. V lost 0 bases and J lost 4; bases outside the gene matches: 10. Germline values: CDR1 KGHSH, CDR2 LQKENI. The CDR3 loop is CASSPPNYLAGGGETQYF. The CDR3 DNA reads TGTGCCAGCTCACCACCCAACTACCTAGCGGGAGGAGGAGAGACCCAGTACTTC.

The chain couples TRBV9 to TRBJ2-5; 7 positions match TRBD2. The ends lost 0 bases at V and 3 bases at J; junction bases unmatched: 5. Germline V gene lookup returns CDR1 SGDLS and CDR2 YYNGEE. This CDR3 comprises 15 residues. This CDR3 is CASSVGGRAKETQYF. The DNA of the CDR3 is TGTGCCAGCAGCGTAGGAGGGAGGGCCAAAGAGACCCAGTACTTC.

This clone came up once. A junction end diverges from the germline sequence, so it may reflect a read error. The J gene is TRBJ2-2, the V gene TRBV11-3, with 9 bases fitting TRBD1. This CDR3 is built from 19 residues. Germline V gives CDR1 SGHNT, CDR2 YENEEA. The CDR3 loop is CASSLTPGTGRGNAGELFF. CDR3 DNA: TGTGCCAGCAGCTTAACCCCCGGGACAGGGAGAGGGAACGCCGGGGAGCTGTTTTTT.

The chain recombines TRBV6-5 with TRBJ1-3, with D possibly TRBD1 on 5 matching bases. This CDR3 region has 15 residues. Trimming removed 0 bases from V and 8 bases from J, with 14 bases in between. Germline CDR1 reads MNHEY; CDR2 reads SVGAGI. The CDR3 loop reads CASSYSVARADTIYF. The CDR3 bases are TGTGCCAGCAGTTACTCGGTCGCCAGGGCGGACACCATATATTTT.

The chain carries TRBV28 and TRBJ1-5, with a weak D call TRBD1 (5 bases). Germline lookup yields CDR1 MDHEN and CDR2 SYDVKM. The CDR3 length is 15 residues. The V gene lost 5 bases and the J gene lost 2 bases, with 13 bases spanning the gap. The CDR3 DNA reads TGTGCCAGCAGTAACCCCAGGGAGGGCAATCAGCCCCAGCATTTT. As protein: CASSNPREGNQPQHF.

Remarks on this clone: Other DNA sequences in this specimen translate into the identical CDR3. DNA for the CDR3: TGTGCCTGGAGCGGGACAGGGAGAGCCAAAAACATTCAGTACTTC. Protein product: CAWSGTGRAKNIQYF. This chain links TRBV30 with TRBJ2-4; 9 nucleotides align to TRBD1. The CDR3 contains 15 residues. Germline CDR1 GTSNPN, CDR2 SVGIG (reference sequence). The V segment lost 3 bases and the J segment 0 bases; nucleotides outside the gene matches: 3.

The chain carries TRBV29-1 and TRBJ2-7; 9 bases fit TRBD1. Germline-derived CDR1 and CDR2 are SQVTM and ANQGSEA. The CDR3 totals 14 residues. Losses at the gene ends were 4 bases for V and 2 bases for J; bases not matched to a gene: 6. CDR3 protein: CSVGFGTGTYEQYF. For the CDR3, the DNA is TGCAGCGTTGGGTTCGGGACAGGGACCTACGAGCAGTACTTC.

CDR3 DNA: TGTGCCAGCAGCTTGGGTACCGGACAGGGATCCCGCTCTGGGGCCAACGTCCTGACTTTC. Amino acids: CASSLGTGQGSRSGANVLTF. The rearrangement uses TRBV11-3 and TRBJ2-6; TRBD1 aligns across 8 bases. Germline assignment: CDR1 SGHNT and CDR2 YENEEA. The length of the CDR3 is 20 residues. V dropped 3 bases and J dropped 0; count of bases not matched to a gene: 13.

This chain connects TRBV5-5 to TRBJ2-7; tentatively, D is TRBD2 (7 bases). Germline V lookup: CDR1 SGHKS, CDR2 YYEKEE (reference sequence). This CDR3 has 14 residues. V lost 2 bases to trimming and J lost 3 bases, with 12 bases between them. The CDR3 loop is CASSLGGALYEQYF. The CDR3 region has the DNA TGTGCCAGCAGCTTAGGGGGGGCTCTCTACGAGCAGTACTTC.

This rearrangement joins TRBV29-1 to TRBJ2-2, with 7 positions matching TRBD1. The germline gives CDR1 SQVTM, CDR2 ANQGSEA. The CDR3 sequence is 13 residues long. Trimming took 1 base from V and 6 from J; bases not matched to a gene: 2. The CDR3 loop reads CSVEGQGPGELFF. For the CDR3, the DNA is TGCAGCGTTGAAGGACAGGGACCCGGGGAGCTGTTTTTT.

In this sample, this clone turned up a few times. V gene TRBV4-1 combines with J gene TRBJ1-3, with TRBD1 as a possible D gene (6 bases). The CDR3 consists of 15 residues. V gave up 0 bases and J gave up 0 bases, with 6 bases separating them. CDR1 is MGHRA, CDR2 YSYEKL, per germline. The CDR3 DNA reads TGCGCCAGCAGCCAAGACAGGGGCTCTGGAAACACCATATATTTT. Protein product: CASSQDRGSGNTIYF.

This sequence joins TRBV19 and TRBJ1-2; 9 nucleotides match TRBD1. Germline CDR1 and CDR2: LNHDA and SQIVND (reference sequence). J lost 7 bases, V lost 7 bases, and 7 bases had no gene match. This CDR3 contains 13 residues. CDR3 in amino acids: CASTGTGWGGYTF. CDR3 nucleotides: TGTGCCAGTACCGGGACAGGGTGGGGTGGCTACACCTTC.

The CDR3 loop reads CASTPAGNINTEAFF. Here the CDR3 DNA reads TGTGCCAGCACCCCTGCCGGGAATATAAACACTGAAGCTTTCTTT. The chain is built from TRBV5-8 and TRBJ1-1; no definite D call. Germline CDR1 is SGHTS and CDR2 is YDEGEE. The CDR3 covers 15 residues. Trimming shortened V by 6 bases and J by 2 bases, and 17 bases separated the two germline ends. Complete variable domain (other parts from reference TRBV5-8 and TRBJ1-1): EAGVTQSPTHLIKTRGQQATLRCSPISGHTSVYWYQQALGLGLQFLLWYDEGEERNRGNFPPRFSGRQFPNYSSELNVNALELEDSALYLCASTPAGNINTEAFFGQGTRLTVV.

The genes are TRBV5-1 and TRBJ2-5; TRBD2 aligns across 7 bases. From germline, CDR1 is SGHRS and CDR2 YFSETQ. The length of the CDR3 is 17 residues. The V segment lost 0 bases and the J segment 1 base; nucleotides outside the gene matches: 9. As DNA, the CDR3 is TGCGCCAGCAGCTTGGCGGGAGCGGGGAGTGGCCAAGAGACCCAGTACTTC. It is translated as CASSLAGAGSGQETQYF. The variable domain in full, with the rest retrieved from reference TRBV5-1 and TRBJ2-5, is KAGVTQTPRYLIKTRGQQVTLSCSPISGHRSVSWYQQTPGQGLQFLFEYFSETQRNKGNFPGRFSGRQFSNSRSEMNVSTLELGDSALYLCASSLAGAGSGQETQYFGPGTRLLVL.

This clone was detected only once. V and J are TRBV19 and TRBJ2-5; the match to TRBD1 covers 7 bases. The J call is doubtful: the DNA matches TRBJ2-7 better. The germline CDR1 and CDR2 sequences are LNHDA and SQIVND (reference sequence). The CDR3 has 14 amino acids. The CDR3: CASTGTVKEHEQYF. Written as DNA, the CDR3 is TGTGCCAGTACAGGGACAGTCAAGGAGCACGAGCAGTACTTC.